This paragraph reports one T cell receptor (beta chain). The antigen remains unidentified. This table comes from immunoSEQ multiplex PCR, and its TCRdb copy is limited to in-frame clones, with some not included. The data contain roughly 70,000 clones, 87% of them singletons. The CDR3 has 14 residues. The germline CDR1 and CDR2 sequences are LNHNV and YYDKDF (reference sequence). V was cut by 1 base and J by 8 bases, with 14 bases left in between. The record originates from a study of OX40 agonist ivuxolimab in advanced cancers. Whole-study results and caveats: At doses 0.1 to 3.0 mg/kg, CD4+ and CD8+ clones expanded. Relatively little clonal expansion, among the lowest observed, appeared in partial responders at 0.1-3.0 mg/kg. In the expanded peripheral T cells, antigen specificity was never determined.

The source material was CD4+ or CD8+ T cells sorted from blood, sampled in a trial of the OX40 agonist ivuxolimab. This TCR was sampled from an adult with an advanced solid tumor such as melanoma, head and neck, liver or kidney cancer. The chain links TRBV15 to TRBJ1-2; unclear D gene. CDR3 in DNA: TGTGCCACCAGCAGAGGCTCGGGAGGGCGCGGCTACACCTTC. Protein product: CATSRGSGGRGYTF.